This TCR beta chain was captured by sequencing in a study of siplizumab effects on memory and regulatory T cells. TCRdb's copy holds only in-frame clones and misses some; the assay was immunoSEQ multiplex PCR. The profile covers more than 50,000 clones, with approximately 95% appearing a single time and about 40% taken by the ten largest. Findings and caveats of the study: The average Treg-derived proportion among mappable alloreactive CD4+ clones was less than 80% with siplizumab versus around 26% in controls. Siplizumab brought about a significant reduction in alloreactive sequences traceable to unstimulated CD4+ memory cells.

This clone was seen once. What it binds is unknown. Trimming took off 5 bases at V and 3 bases at J, with 8 bases between the two ends. The CDR3 contains 12 residues. The germline CDR1 and CDR2 sequences are SEHNR and FQNEAQ (reference sequence). Specimen: CD8+ T cells sorted from blood. This TCR derives from a human donor in good health. The chain has TRBV7-9 and TRBJ2-7, with no clear D. The DNA of the CDR3 is TGTGCCAGCAGCCCGTATATCTACGAGCAGTACTTC. Amino acids: CASSPYIYEQYF.